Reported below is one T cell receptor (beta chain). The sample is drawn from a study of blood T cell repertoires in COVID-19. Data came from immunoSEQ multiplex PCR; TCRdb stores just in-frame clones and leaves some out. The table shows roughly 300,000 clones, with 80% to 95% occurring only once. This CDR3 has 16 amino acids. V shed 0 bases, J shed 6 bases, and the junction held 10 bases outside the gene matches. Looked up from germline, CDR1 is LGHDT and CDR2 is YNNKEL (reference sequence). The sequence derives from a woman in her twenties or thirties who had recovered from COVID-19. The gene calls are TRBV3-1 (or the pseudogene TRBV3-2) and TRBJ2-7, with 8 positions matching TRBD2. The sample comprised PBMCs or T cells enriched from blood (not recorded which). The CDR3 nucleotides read TGTGCCAGCAGCCAAGATTGGCGGAACGGGAGGGTCGAGCAGTACTTC. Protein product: CASSQDWRNGRVEQYF.